One sample yielded the 28 T cell receptor beta chains listed below, sequenced in a study of T cell changes during pregnancy in multiple sclerosis. The table came from immunoSEQ multiplex PCR; TCRdb's copy has only in-frame clones and leaves some out. The data show tens of thousands of clones, about 93% seen once. The input for sequencing was CD8+ T cells from peripheral blood mononuclear cells, taken in the third trimester of pregnancy. The source of these receptors is a female donor with multiple sclerosis, enrolled in a pregnancy study.

For the CDR3, the DNA is TGCAGCGTACAGGGGTCAACCTCTGGAAACACCATATATTTT. Its translation is CSVQGSTSGNTIYF. This chain links TRBV29-1 with TRBJ1-3, with 7 bases fitting TRBD1. This CDR3 has 14 amino acids. Losses at the gene ends were 6 bases for V and 0 bases for J; bases not matched to a gene: 5. CDR1 is SQVTM, CDR2 ANQGSEA, per germline.

Details on this clone: One junction end disagrees with the germline gene, perhaps due to a read error. The gene calls are TRBV7-9 and TRBJ2-5; the D gene is possibly TRBD2 (6 bases). Germline V CDR1 and CDR2: SEHNR, FQNEAQ (reference sequence). CDR3 size: 14 residues. CDR3 residues: CASSVARDSETQYF. The CDR3, as DNA: TGTGCCAGCAGCGTAGCCCGGGACTCAGAGACCCAGTACTTC.

The chain links TRBV9 to TRBJ2-1; TRBD2 agrees at 7 bases. V lost 0 bases and J lost 2; bases outside the gene matches: 2. The CDR3 extends over 15 amino acids. Germline CDR1 and CDR2: SGDLS and YYNGEE. CDR3 region: CASSVDLAAYNEQFF. The CDR3 nucleotides are TGTGCCAGCAGCGTAGACCTAGCGGCCTACAATGAGCAGTTCTTC.

The gene calls are TRBV18 and TRBJ2-3, with TRBD1 identical over 11 bases. J gave up 5 bases and V 2 bases, and 6 bases lay outside the gene matches. Germline CDR1 and CDR2: KGHSH and LQKENI. The CDR3 sequence is 16 residues long. The CDR3 region is CASSPEEGTGGDTQYF. The CDR3 nucleotides read TGTGCCAGCTCACCAGAGGAAGGGACAGGGGGAGATACGCAGTATTTT.

The chain employs TRBV4-2 and TRBJ2-1; 11 bases line up with TRBD2. The length of the CDR3 is 21 residues. Germline V gene sequence: CDR1 LGHNA, CDR2 YNFKEQ. V lost 0 bases, J lost 1 base, and 14 bases stayed unmatched. CDR3 nucleotides: TGTGCCAGCAGCCAAGATCTCTTTCTAGCGGGAGGCCCGAATTCCTACAATGAGCAGTTCTTC. Encoded protein: CASSQDLFLAGGPNSYNEQFF.

The chain is built from TRBV10-1 and TRBJ2-5, with TRBD1 as a possible D gene (6 bases). Germline values: CDR1 WNHNN, CDR2 SYGVQD (reference sequence). V lost 4 bases and J 5 bases, leaving 14 bases between the germline ends. This CDR3 has 14 amino acids. CDR3 nucleotide sequence: TGCGCCAGCAGTGCTGCCGGGACAAGGGAGACCCAGTACTTC. Its translation: CASSAAGTRETQYF.

This clone was recorded a few times. For the CDR3, the DNA is TGTGCCAGCAGTTACGGCTCAGTCGCCGGGGAGCTGTTTTTT. Its protein is CASSYGSVAGELFF. This sequence joins TRBV6-6 and TRBJ2-2; D not resolved. The length of the CDR3 is 14 residues. CDR1 and CDR2 from the germline V gene are MNHNY and SVGAGI (reference sequence). V was cut by 2 bases and J by 6 bases, with 10 bases left in between.

The genes are TRBV6-1 and TRBJ1-2; 7 nucleotides align to TRBD1. The trim removed 2 bases at V and 4 bases at J, leaving 7 bases unmatched. This CDR3 has 15 amino acids. CDR1 is MNHNS and CDR2 is SASEGT in the germline V gene. CDR3 bases: TGTGCCAGCAGTGAACGCACAGGGGAAGGCTATGGCTACACCTTC. This gives the protein CASSERTGEGYGYTF.

This chain uses TRBV7-9 with TRBJ1-1; D gene unclear. V lost 3 bases, J lost 3 bases, and 14 bases lay in between. This CDR3 has 15 amino acids. Germline lookup yields CDR1 SEHNR and CDR2 FQNEAQ (reference sequence). CDR3: CASSFAWAGYTEAFF. CDR3 DNA: TGTGCCAGCAGCTTTGCCTGGGCAGGTTACACTGAAGCTTTCTTT.

The rearrangement uses TRBV2 and TRBJ2-1; D possibly corresponds to TRBD2 (5 bases). CDR1 SNHLY and CDR2 FYNNEI come from the germline V gene. The CDR3 is 15 residues long. V dropped 2 bases and J dropped 9 bases, with 17 bases sitting between them. The CDR3 sequence: CASSELGGGKGEQFF. The CDR3 bases are TGTGCCAGCAGTGAACTAGGAGGAGGCAAGGGTGAGCAGTTCTTC.

The rearrangement joins TRBV7-2 to TRBJ1-4; D gene uncertain. Trimming took 3 bases from V and 3 from J, leaving 11 bases between them. Germline V CDR1 and CDR2: SGHTA, FQGNSA. This CDR3 is built from 15 residues. In nucleotides, the CDR3 is TGTGCCAGCAGCTTTCTCCCTCCCCCTAATGAAAAACTGTTTTTT. It translates to CASSFLPPPNEKLFF.

The rearrangement links TRBV7-2 to TRBJ2-3; 7 positions match TRBD1. V shed 5 bases and J 0 bases; nucleotides not matched to a gene: 5. Germline-derived CDR1 and CDR2 are SGHTA and FQGNSA. The CDR3 is 15 residues long. CDR3 loop: CASSAGTASTDTQYF. DNA for the CDR3: TGTGCCAGCAGCGCCGGGACAGCAAGCACAGATACGCAGTATTTT.

This chain links TRBV25-1 with TRBJ2-1; 11 bases map to TRBD1. CDR1 MGHDK and CDR2 SYGVNS come from the germline V gene. This CDR3 region has 15 residues. The ends lost 7 bases at V and 5 bases at J; junction bases unmatched: 7. The CDR3 DNA reads as TGTGCCAGCAAAGGGACAGGGGGGTTGGACAATGAGCAGTTCTTC. Translated, it gives CASKGTGGLDNEQFF.

The chain joins TRBV28 to TRBJ2-1; D is unclear. The CDR3 has 15 amino acids. The V gene lost 3 bases and the J gene lost 3 bases, with 12 bases spanning the gap. From germline, CDR1 is MDHEN and CDR2 SYDVKM. CDR3 nucleotide sequence: TGTGCCAGCAGTTTCCAACTCTCCCTCTACAATGAGCAGTTCTTC. The encoded protein is CASSFQLSLYNEQFF.

This clone came up once. J is TRBJ2-1 and V is TRBV27; possibly TRBD2 for D (6 bases). From germline, CDR1 is MNHEY and CDR2 SMNVEV (reference sequence). The V and J ends lost 5 bases and 7 bases respectively, with 21 bases between them. This CDR3 is built from 16 residues. The CDR3, as DNA: TGTGCCAGCAGTGACCCCCGACTAGGCAGGGCTAATGAGCAGTTCTTC. It yields the protein CASSDPRLGRANEQFF.

The chain has TRBV5-1 and TRBJ2-3; TRBD1 matches at 9 bases. This CDR3 has 16 residues. CDR1 is SGHRS and CDR2 is YFSETQ in the germline V gene. Trimming cost V 3 bases and J 3 bases; bases outside gene matches: 8. This chain's CDR3 is CASSSPRDRETDTQYF. The DNA of the CDR3 is TGCGCCAGCAGCTCCCCCCGGGACAGGGAAACAGATACGCAGTATTTT.

This clone was detected once. This chain joins TRBV29-1 and TRBJ2-5; no reliable D call. This CDR3 region has 11 residues. Trimming removed 6 bases from V and 5 bases from J, with 10 bases in between. Germline V gene data show CDR1 as SQVTM and CDR2 as ANQGSEA. DNA of the CDR3: TGCAGCGTCGGTCCGTGGGAGACCCAGTACTTC. This gives the protein CSVGPWETQYF.

The rearrangement joins TRBV4-1 to TRBJ2-1, with 9 positions matching TRBD1. V was clipped by 3 bases and J by 5 bases; unmatched bases: 5. The CDR3 is 15 residues long. Looked up from germline, CDR1 is MGHRA and CDR2 is YSYEKL. The DNA of the CDR3 is TGCGCCAGCAGCCAGAGGACAGGGGAGGACAATGAGCAGTTCTTC. Protein sequence: CASSQRTGEDNEQFF.

The rearrangement uses TRBV11-2 and TRBJ2-7; 9 bases match TRBD2. There are 16 residues in the CDR3. Germline trimming cut 3 bases from V and 7 bases from J; bases unmatched to any gene: 13. Germline CDR1 SGHAT, CDR2 FQNNGV. The CDR3 sequence: CASSFGVAGELREQYF. DNA for the CDR3: TGTGCCAGCAGCTTTGGGGTAGCGGGAGAGTTGAGGGAGCAGTACTTC.

This chain connects TRBV5-1 to TRBJ2-1; the D gene is possibly TRBD2 (5 bases). Germline CDR1 is SGHRS and CDR2 is YFSETQ. This CDR3 has 14 amino acids. The germline V and J ends were trimmed by 4 bases and 4 bases, with 12 bases remaining between them. CDR3 sequence: CASSPRTDYNEQFF. DNA of the CDR3: TGCGCCAGCAGCCCCCGGACTGATTACAATGAGCAGTTCTTC.

This clone was observed once. The genes are TRBV6-6 and TRBJ2-7; D uncertain. The length of the CDR3 is 13 residues. The germline gives CDR1 MNHNY, CDR2 SVGAGI (reference sequence). Deletions cut 7 bases from V and 5 bases from J, with 15 bases between. CDR3 in amino acids: CASTFANYDEQYF. The CDR3 DNA sequence: TGTGCCAGCACGTTCGCAAACTATGACGAGCAGTACTTC.

The V and J genes are TRBV7-8 and TRBJ2-3; 13 nucleotides agree with TRBD2. Germline V lookup: CDR1 SGHVS, CDR2 FQNEAQ. V shed 5 bases and J 13 bases; nucleotides not matched to a gene: 6. The CDR3 has 13 residues. The CDR3 sequence is CASSRTSGSRKYF. The CDR3 DNA is TGTGCCAGCAGCCGGACTAGCGGGAGCAGGAAGTATTTT.

Within the sample, this clone is medium-sized. This sequence joins TRBV5-6 and TRBJ1-5; TRBD1 is a possible D gene (6 bases). The CDR3 has 15 residues. Trimming left V 1 base short and J 2 bases short, with 10 bases between. CDR1 is SGHDT, CDR2 YYEEEE, per germline. CDR3 in amino acids: CASSLWGLGNQPQHF. Written as DNA, the CDR3 is TGTGCCAGCAGCTTGTGGGGGCTCGGCAATCAGCCCCAGCATTTT.

The rearrangement links TRBV4-2 to TRBJ2-3; 9 bases map to TRBD2. Germline values: CDR1 LGHNA, CDR2 YNFKEQ. With V trimmed by 7 bases and J by 2 bases, 7 bases remained unmatched. CDR3 length: 15 amino acids. CDR3 bases: TGTGCCAGCACCCCGGGACTAGCCAACACAGATACGCAGTATTTT. Translation: CASTPGLANTDTQYF.

This clone has a single count. The chain couples TRBV11-2 to TRBJ2-7, with 7 positions matching TRBD2. V lost 1 base, J lost 0 bases, and 12 bases stayed unmatched. The CDR3 has 18 amino acids. Germline V gene sequence: CDR1 SGHAT, CDR2 FQNNGV. The CDR3: CASSLGPGSGPSSYEQYF. CDR3 DNA sequence: TGTGCCAGCAGCTTAGGGCCGGGTAGCGGGCCGTCCTCCTACGAGCAGTACTTC.

V usage is TRBV4-3 and J usage is TRBJ2-7; D gene uncertain. This CDR3 has 14 residues. Deletions cut 7 bases from V and 1 base from J, with 14 bases between. The V gene's germline CDR1 is LGHNA and CDR2 YSLEER. CDR3 in amino acids: CASTASLVSYEQYF. The CDR3 DNA reads TGCGCCAGCACCGCGTCTTTGGTTTCCTACGAGCAGTACTTC.

The V call is TRBV6-6, the J call TRBJ2-7; TRBD1 aligns across 10 bases. The CDR3 sequence is 13 residues long. Germline CDR1 is MNHNY and CDR2 is SVGAGI (reference sequence). Trimming took 5 bases from V and 5 from J; bases not matched to a gene: 3. Here the CDR3 DNA reads TGTGCCAGCAGTGACAGGGGGCCCAACGAGCAGTACTTC. This sequence encodes CASSDRGPNEQYF.

The gene calls are TRBV11-3 and TRBJ2-1; 8 positions match TRBD1. Germline V gives CDR1 SGHNT, CDR2 YENEEA. This CDR3 contains 15 residues. The trim removed 3 bases at V and 8 bases at J, leaving 9 bases unmatched. CDR3 in DNA: TGTGCCAGCAGCTTTCGGGCAGGGGGCCGGGATGAGCAGTTCTTC. It translates to CASSFRAGGRDEQFF. Combining the CDR3 with reference TRBV11-3 and TRBJ2-1 gives the whole variable domain EAGVVQSPRYKIIEKKQPVAFWCNPISGHNTLYWYLQNLGQGPELLIRYENEEAVDDSQLPKDRFSAERLKGVDSTLKIQPAELGDSAVYLCASSFRAGGRDEQFFGPGTRLTVL.